This T cell receptor (beta chain) was sequenced in a study of T cell clonotyping in hematopoietic cell transplantation. Findings and limits, study-wide: At the given depth, recipient repertoires were over 95% de novo clonotypes.

Profiled with immunoSEQ multiplex PCR; TCRdb holds only in-frame clones, not every one. The table records about 45,000 clones, roughly 80% of them present only once. Trimming took 10 bases from V and 1 from J, leaving 13 bases between them. The CDR3 runs 13 residues. CDR1 and CDR2 from the germline V gene are ENHRY and SYGVKD. Specified time point: recipient sample about 28 days before transplant, after cytoreduction. To note about this clone: The antigen is unknown.

Sequencing used peripheral blood mononuclear cells, obtained before stem cell transplant. J is TRBJ1-1 and V is TRBV10-3; the D is unclear. This clonotype originated in a man aged 55 to 69 with myelodysplastic syndrome. Some clones in this sample may be carry-over from other donors' samples. The CDR3 nucleotides are TGTGCCACTATGGACCAAACGAACACTGAAGCTTTCTTT. This codes for CATMDQTNTEAFF.